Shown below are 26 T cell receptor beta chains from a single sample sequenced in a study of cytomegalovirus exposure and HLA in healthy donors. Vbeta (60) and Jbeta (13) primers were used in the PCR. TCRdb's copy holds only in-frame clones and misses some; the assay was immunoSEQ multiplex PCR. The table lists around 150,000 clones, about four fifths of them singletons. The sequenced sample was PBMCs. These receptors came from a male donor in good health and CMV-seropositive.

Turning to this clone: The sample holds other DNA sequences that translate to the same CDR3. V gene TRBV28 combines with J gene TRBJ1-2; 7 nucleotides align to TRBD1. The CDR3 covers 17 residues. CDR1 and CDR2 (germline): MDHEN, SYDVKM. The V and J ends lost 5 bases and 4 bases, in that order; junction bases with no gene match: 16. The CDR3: CASSNLLPGQSVYGYTF. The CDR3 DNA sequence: TGTGCCAGCAGTAACTTACTACCGGGACAGTCGGTCTATGGCTACACCTTC.

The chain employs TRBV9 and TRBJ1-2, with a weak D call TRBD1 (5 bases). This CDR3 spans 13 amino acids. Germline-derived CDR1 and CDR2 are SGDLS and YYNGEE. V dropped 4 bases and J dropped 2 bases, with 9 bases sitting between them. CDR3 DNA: TGTGCCAGCAGCCAACAGGAGAACTATGGCTACACCTTC. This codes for CASSQQENYGYTF.

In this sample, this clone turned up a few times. CDR3: CASRRTGQNTEAFF. Here the CDR3 DNA reads TGCGCCAGCAGACGGACAGGCCAGAACACTGAAGCTTTCTTT. This rearrangement joins TRBV5-1 to TRBJ1-1; 7 nucleotides line up with TRBD1. The CDR3 totals 14 residues. V dropped 5 bases and J dropped 1; count of bases not matched to a gene: 5. Germline V gene lookup returns CDR1 SGHRS and CDR2 YFSETQ.

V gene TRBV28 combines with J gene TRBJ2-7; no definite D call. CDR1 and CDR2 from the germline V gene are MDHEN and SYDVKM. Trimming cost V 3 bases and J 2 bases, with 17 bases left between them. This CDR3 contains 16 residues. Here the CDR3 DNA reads TGTGCCAGCAGTTTGGGCAGCTACCTACCCCCCTACGAGCAGTACTTC. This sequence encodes CASSLGSYLPPYEQYF.

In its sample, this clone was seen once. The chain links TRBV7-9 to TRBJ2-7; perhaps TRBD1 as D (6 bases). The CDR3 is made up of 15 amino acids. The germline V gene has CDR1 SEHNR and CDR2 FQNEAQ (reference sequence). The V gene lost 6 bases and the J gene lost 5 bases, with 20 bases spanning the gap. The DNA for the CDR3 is TGTGCCAGCAGGGGGGTTGGCACAGGGATCCACGAGCAGTACTTC. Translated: CASRGVGTGIHEQYF.

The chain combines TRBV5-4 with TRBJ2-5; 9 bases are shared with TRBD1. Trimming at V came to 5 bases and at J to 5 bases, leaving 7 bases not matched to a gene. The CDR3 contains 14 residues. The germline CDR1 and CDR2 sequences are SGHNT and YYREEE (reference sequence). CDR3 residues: CASSKQGAVETQYF. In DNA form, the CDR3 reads TGTGCCAGCAGTAAACAGGGGGCTGTGGAGACCCAGTACTTC.

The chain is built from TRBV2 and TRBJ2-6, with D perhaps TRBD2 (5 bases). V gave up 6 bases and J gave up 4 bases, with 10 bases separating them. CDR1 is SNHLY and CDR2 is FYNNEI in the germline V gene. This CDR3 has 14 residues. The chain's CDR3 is CASRRDYGANVLTF. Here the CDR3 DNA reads TGTGCCAGCAGGAGGGATTACGGGGCCAACGTCCTGACTTTC. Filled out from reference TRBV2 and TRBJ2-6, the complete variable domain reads EPEVTQTPSHQVTQMGQEVILRCVPISNHLYFYWYRQILGQKVEFLVSFYNNEISEKSEIFDDQFSVERPDGSNFTLKIRSTKLEDSAMYFCASRRDYGANVLTFGAGSRLTVL.

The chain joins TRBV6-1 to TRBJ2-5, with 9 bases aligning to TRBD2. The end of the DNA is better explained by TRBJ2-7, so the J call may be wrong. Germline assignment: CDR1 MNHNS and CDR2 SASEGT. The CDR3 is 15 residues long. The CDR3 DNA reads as TGTGCCAGTTGTAGCGGGAGCTCTCCTTACGACGAGCAGTACTTC. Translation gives CASCSGSSPYDEQYF.

The CDR3 DNA reads TGTGCCAGCTCACCGGGACTACTGAACACCGGGGAGCTGTTTTTT. Amino acids: CASSPGLLNTGELFF. This chain joins TRBV18 and TRBJ2-2, with 7 bases lining up with TRBD2. This CDR3 has 15 amino acids. Germline assignment: CDR1 KGHSH and CDR2 LQKENI. The ends lost 3 bases at V and 1 base at J; junction bases unmatched: 2. The full variable domain, completed using reference TRBV18 and TRBJ2-2, is NAGVMQNPRHLVRRRGQEARLRCSPMKGHSHVYWYRQLPEEGLKFMVYLQKENIIDESGMPKERFSAEFPKEGPSILRIQQVVRGDSAAYFCASSPGLLNTGELFFGEGSRLTVL.

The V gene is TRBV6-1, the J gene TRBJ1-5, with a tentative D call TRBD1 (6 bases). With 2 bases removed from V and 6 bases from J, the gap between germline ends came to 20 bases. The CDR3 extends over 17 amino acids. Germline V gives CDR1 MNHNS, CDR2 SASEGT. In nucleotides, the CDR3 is TGTGCCAGCAGTGAAAGGGGTACAGGGATTGAGAGTCAGCCCCAGCATTTT. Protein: CASSERGTGIESQPQHF.

The CDR3: CASSPVTSVAKNIQYF. In DNA, the CDR3 is TGTGCCAGCTCACCCGTAACTAGCGTTGCCAAAAACATTCAGTACTTC. The J gene is TRBJ2-4, the V gene TRBV18; 7 bases map to TRBD2. CDR1 is KGHSH, CDR2 LQKENI, per germline. V was pared by 3 bases and J by 1 base, with 6 bases of the junction left unmatched. The length of the CDR3 is 16 residues.

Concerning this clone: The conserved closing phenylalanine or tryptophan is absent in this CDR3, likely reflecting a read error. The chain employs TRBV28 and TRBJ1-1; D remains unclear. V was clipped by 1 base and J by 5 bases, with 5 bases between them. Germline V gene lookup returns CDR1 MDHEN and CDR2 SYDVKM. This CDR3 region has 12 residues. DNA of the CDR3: TGTGCCAGCAGTTTATTATCGACTGAAGCTTTCTCT. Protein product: CASSLLSTEAFS.

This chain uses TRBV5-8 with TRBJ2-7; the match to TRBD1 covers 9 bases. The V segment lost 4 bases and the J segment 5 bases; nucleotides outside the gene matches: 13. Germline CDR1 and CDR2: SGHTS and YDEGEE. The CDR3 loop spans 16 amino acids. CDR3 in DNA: TGTGCCAGCAGCACAATGGGGACAGGGCCAAGGAACGAGCAGTACTTC. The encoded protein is CASSTMGTGPRNEQYF. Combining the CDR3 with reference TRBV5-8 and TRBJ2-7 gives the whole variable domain EAGVTQSPTHLIKTRGQQATLRCSPISGHTSVYWYQQALGLGLQFLLWYDEGEERNRGNFPPRFSGRQFPNYSSELNVNALELEDSALYLCASSTMGTGPRNEQYFGPGTRLTVT.

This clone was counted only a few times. In DNA form, the CDR3 reads TGTGCCAGCAGTTTAGGGACTAGCGGGAACTTCTACGAGCAGTACTTC. This codes for CASSLGTSGNFYEQYF. The V and J genes are TRBV28 and TRBJ2-7; 13 nucleotides line up with TRBD2. V shed 2 bases, J shed 3 bases, and the junction held 4 bases outside the gene matches. The CDR3 covers 16 residues. Germline CDR1 and CDR2: MDHEN and SYDVKM.

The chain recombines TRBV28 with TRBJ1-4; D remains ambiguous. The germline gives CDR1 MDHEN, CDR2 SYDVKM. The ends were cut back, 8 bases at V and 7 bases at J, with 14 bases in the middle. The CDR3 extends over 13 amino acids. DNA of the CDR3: TGTGCCAGCTCCCGCGGTTTTAGTGAAAAACTGTTTTTT. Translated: CASSRGFSEKLFF. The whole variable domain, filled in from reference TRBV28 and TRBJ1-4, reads DVKVTQSSRYLVKRTGEKVFLECVQDMDHENMFWYRQDPGLGLRLIYFSYDVKMKEKGDIPEGYSVSREKKERFSLILESASTNQTSMYLCASSRGFSEKLFFGSGTQLSVL.

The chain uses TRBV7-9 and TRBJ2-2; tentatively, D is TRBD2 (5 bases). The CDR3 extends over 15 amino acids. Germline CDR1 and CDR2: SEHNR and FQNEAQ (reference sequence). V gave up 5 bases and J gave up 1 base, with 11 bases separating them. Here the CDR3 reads CASSTAGGNTGELFF. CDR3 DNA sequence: TGTGCCAGCAGCACGGCGGGCGGGAACACCGGGGAGCTGTTTTTT.

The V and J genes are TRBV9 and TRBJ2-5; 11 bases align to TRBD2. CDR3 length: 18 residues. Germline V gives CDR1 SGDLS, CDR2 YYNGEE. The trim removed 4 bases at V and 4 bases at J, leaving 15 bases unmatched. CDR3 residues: CASSLSGTSGVNIETQYF. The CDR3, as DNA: TGTGCCAGCAGCCTATCCGGGACTAGCGGAGTCAATATAGAGACCCAGTACTTC.

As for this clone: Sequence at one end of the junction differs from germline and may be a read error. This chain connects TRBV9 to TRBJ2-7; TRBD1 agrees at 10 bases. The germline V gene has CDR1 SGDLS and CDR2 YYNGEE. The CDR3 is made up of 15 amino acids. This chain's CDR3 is CASSGRDRGVYEQCF. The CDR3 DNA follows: TGTGCCAGCAGCGGCCGGGACAGGGGAGTCTACGAGCAGTGCTTC.

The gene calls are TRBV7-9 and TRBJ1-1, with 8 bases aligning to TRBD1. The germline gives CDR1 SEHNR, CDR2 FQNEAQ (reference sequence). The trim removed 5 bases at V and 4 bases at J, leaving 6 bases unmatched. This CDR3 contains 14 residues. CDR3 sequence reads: CASSLQGASTEAFF. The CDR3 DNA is TGTGCCAGCAGCCTTCAGGGGGCGAGCACTGAAGCTTTCTTT.

CDR3 bases: TGTGCCAGCAGTTTAGGAGCATGGCAGGGCAACACCGGGGAGCTGTTTTTT. This gives the protein CASSLGAWQGNTGELFF. This chain uses TRBV28 with TRBJ2-2; D may be TRBD1 (5 bases). V shed 2 bases and J shed 2 bases, with 15 bases lying between them. The CDR3 consists of 17 residues. Germline loops: CDR1 MDHEN, CDR2 SYDVKM.

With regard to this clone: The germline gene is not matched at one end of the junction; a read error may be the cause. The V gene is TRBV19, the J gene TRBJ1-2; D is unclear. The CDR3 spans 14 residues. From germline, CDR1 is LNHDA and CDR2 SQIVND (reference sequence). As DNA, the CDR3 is TGTGCCAGTAGTATAGGCCCTGCTAACTCTGGCTACACCTTC. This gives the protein CASSIGPANSGYTF.

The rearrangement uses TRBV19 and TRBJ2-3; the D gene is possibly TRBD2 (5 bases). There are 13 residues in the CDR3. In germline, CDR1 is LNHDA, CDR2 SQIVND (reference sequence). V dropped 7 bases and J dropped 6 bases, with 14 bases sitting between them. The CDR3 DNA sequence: TGTGCCAGTACCGAAACTAGACTGGATACGCAGTATTTT. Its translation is CASTETRLDTQYF.

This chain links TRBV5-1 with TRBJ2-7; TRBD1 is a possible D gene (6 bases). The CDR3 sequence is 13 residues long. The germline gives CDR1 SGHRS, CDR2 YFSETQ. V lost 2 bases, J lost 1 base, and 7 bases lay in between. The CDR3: CASSLQGSYEQYF. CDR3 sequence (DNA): TGCGCCAGCAGCTTACAGGGTTCCTACGAGCAGTACTTC. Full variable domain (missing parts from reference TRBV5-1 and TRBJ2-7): KAGVTQTPRYLIKTRGQQVTLSCSPISGHRSVSWYQQTPGQGLQFLFEYFSETQRNKGNFPGRFSGRQFSNSRSEMNVSTLELGDSALYLCASSLQGSYEQYFGPGTRLTVT.

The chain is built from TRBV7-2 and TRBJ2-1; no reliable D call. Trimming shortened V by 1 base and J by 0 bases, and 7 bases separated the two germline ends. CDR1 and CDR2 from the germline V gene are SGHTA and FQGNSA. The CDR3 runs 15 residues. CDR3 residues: CASSLDPSSYNEQFF. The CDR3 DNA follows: TGTGCCAGCAGCTTAGATCCGTCCTCCTACAATGAGCAGTTCTTC.

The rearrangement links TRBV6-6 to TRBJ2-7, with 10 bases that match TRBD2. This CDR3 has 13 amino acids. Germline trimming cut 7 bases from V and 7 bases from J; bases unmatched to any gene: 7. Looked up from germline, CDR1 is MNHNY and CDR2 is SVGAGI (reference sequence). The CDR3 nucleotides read TGTGCCAGCAATCTACTAGCGGGATGGGAGCAGTACTTC. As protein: CASNLLAGWEQYF.

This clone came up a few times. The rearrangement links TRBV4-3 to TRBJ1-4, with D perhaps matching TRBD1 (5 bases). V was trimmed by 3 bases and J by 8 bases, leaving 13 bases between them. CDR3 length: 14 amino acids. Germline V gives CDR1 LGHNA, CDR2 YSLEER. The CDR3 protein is CASSHRVMAEKLFF. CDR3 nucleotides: TGCGCCAGCAGCCACAGGGTAATGGCGGAAAAACTGTTTTTT.